This entry concerns a single TCR beta chain. This clone was detected only once. The specificity of this receptor is unknown. The sample holds no much larger clone one base away, and base qualities are not on file. The data derive from a study of cytomegalovirus exposure and HLA in healthy donors (dated by TCRdb to 2015 to 2018). About the full investigation: An earlier analysis of 587 of the donors reported 276 Gb of sequence data and 117 million unique TCR beta sequences obtained from around 180 million T cells. Donor age, sex, ethnicity and CMV serostatus were compiled together with the repertoire data. The T cell repertoires of several hundred subjects were profiled by immunosequencing and related to cytomegalovirus serostatus. An early release covering 550 to 700 HLA-typed donors comprised approximately 290 gigabases of sequencing data and tens of millions of unique TCR sequences. A later genetic analysis used genome-wide SNP genotypes for about three fifths of the 666 donors, treating that subset as a discovery cohort. Among over 350 genotyped donors of the cohort, an average of approximately 230,000 unique TCR beta nucleotide sequences were sequenced per donor, roughly a sixth of them non-productive. The later analysis used no new phenotypic data to find candidate immune exposures, relying instead on TCR beta sequences and their occurrence across donors. Typing coverage varied by locus: roughly 629-640 donors for A, B, C, DRB1 and DQB1; under 550 for DQA1; about 590 for DPA1; approximately 450 for DPB1. Along with the approximately 650-subject first cohort, a separate validation cohort of over a hundred different subjects was used. To predict cytomegalovirus infection status, the study combined high-throughput TCR immunosequencing, statistical association of individual TCRs with disease status, and machine learning. Every repertoire in the discovery cohort had been generated on one and the same sequencing platform. HLA typing included class I and class II loci at four-digit resolution. The aim of the study was to test whether cataloging public T cell receptors could identify signatures of past pathogen exposure. Roughly 5 DR-DQ haplotypes were handled as single units for association and clustering because linkage in the cohort was strong. Among the roughly 400 genotyped donors, roughly 80% belonged to the genetic ancestry cluster associated with self-reported Caucasian donors. An earlier analysis of about 620 of the donors applied high-throughput TCR beta sequencing to assess whether each TCR beta V gene segment acted as functional or pseudogenic. In a later analysis, previously published TCR beta repertoires from roughly 710 donors were re-analyzed and high-resolution HLA genotyping was added so that TCR occurrence patterns could be studied.

Measured from the cysteine to the phenylalanine, the CDR3 is 16 residues long. Only CDR3 DNA is held: 48 bases, read in frame from base 1. Based on the germline V gene (reference sequence), the CDR1 and CDR2 sequences are LNHNV and YYDKDF. Unmatched junction bases come to 14, with V trimmed by 5 bases and J by 6 bases. The library was obtained by the immunoSEQ multiplex PCR assay. For the multiplex PCR, a mixture combining 60 forward primers for TCR Vbeta segments and 13 reverse primers for TCR Jbeta segments was used. A multiplex PCR assay on genomic DNA amplified the CDR3 region of rearranged TCR beta genes. The amplified TCR beta libraries were sequenced on the Illumina HiSeq System as 87-base-pair reads. In the authors' own workflow: Across the 500 to 750 repertoires, a later analysis counted about 81 million unique TCR beta chains, 9 million to 14 million of which were shared by at least two donors. Raw reads were error-corrected and collapsed into unique sequences with a nearest-neighbor algorithm that merged closely related sequences to remove PCR and sequencing errors. To assign V, D and J gene segments, CDR3 sequences were aligned to IMGT reference sequences. For a sequence to be retained, at least a six-nucleotide match to both a V gene segment and a J gene segment was required. Rearrangements were classified as productive when the CDR3 lacked stop codons and remained in frame with V and J, and all other rearrangements were classified as non-productive. CDR3 was defined according to IMGT convention as the region running from the second conserved V-encoded cysteine to the conserved J-encoded phenylalanine. In an earlier analysis of around 640 of the donors, sequences lacking an unambiguous match to a single V gene segment were excluded. An earlier analysis of 550 to 650 of the donors classified V segments as functional when productive rearrangements were above 56.7% and as segregating when the standard deviation between donors was above 5%. A statistical classification framework was built for diagnosing cytomegalovirus status from the catalog of TCR beta chain sequences. A later analysis assigned V and J genes by comparing TCR nucleotide sequences with IMGT/GENE-DB human TR gene sequences. The TCRdist pipeline was used in a later analysis to assign CDR3 sequences and most-parsimonious VDJ recombination scenarios. In a later analysis, each TCR beta chain was defined by its CDR3 amino acid sequence together with its V-gene family, and reads lacking a unique V-gene family were excluded. In a later analysis, a few hundred highly shared, low-generation-probability nucleotide sequences were removed to address suspected cross-contamination and a sequencing artifact. In a later analysis, a clonal expansion index for each public chain was calculated from normalized within-repertoire ranks of inferred template counts. Generation probabilities in a later analysis came from a VDJ recombination model fitted to out-of-frame rearrangements, and those results were checked against IGoR. In a later analysis, TCR-TCR, TCR-HLA and TCR-CMV co-occurrence was scored with hypergeometric tests, and a repertoire-size bias correction was applied to TCR pairs. False discovery rates were estimated in a later analysis by permuting HLA or CMV assignments 20 times. A later analysis grouped co-occurring TCRs with DBSCAN, adding TCRdist sequence similarity when clustering within HLA-allele-positive subsets. Co-occurrence clustering excluded repertoires with fewer than 30,000 or more than 120,000 public chains, plus five with anomalous nucleotide sharing. TCRdb stores this immuneACCESS table with in-frame sequences only. Part of the clones is absent; in the studies checked, under half of the shortfall reflects unresolved V genes, and no reason is known for the rest. D and trimming were read from the DNA, whereas the V and J calls and clone size are those reported in that table. This sample gives under 200,000 clones in total; 80% to 85% of them show up just once. The top ten hold 2.1% of the sample.

The paper's findings and limits, for the study overall: Because HLA typing was missing for some donors at each locus, association tests included only the typed subset. Cytomegalovirus status was reported to be diagnosed by the classifier with high specificity and sensitivity in both the original and validation cohorts. The authors suggested that the approach could potentially be extended to other disease states and immunological phenotypes. Because counts were too low, about 15 rarely observed V segments, including chromosome 9 orphons, were left out of the earlier analysis of approximately 500 of the donors. A total of roughly 160 TCR beta chains were listed by the study as associated with cytomegalovirus. Most CMV-associated TCR beta chains appeared to be HLA-restricted in a later analysis, and the HLA associations seemed to be driven largely by CMV exposure. Across donors, most TCR sequences were observed very rarely, whereas some public TCRs were present in many individuals. A few of the identified cytomegalovirus-associated TCR beta chains were confirmed in vitro to be specific for cytomegalovirus antigens. Some IMGT-functional V segments, including TRBV6-2 and TRBV6-3, could not be told apart with the 87-base-pair reads, so those segments were excluded. In this cohort, only TCR beta chains were sequenced, and detectable features were limited by the absence of alpha or paired-chain data. Broadly in line with IMGT annotations, most TCR beta V segments showed up in productive rearrangements about 87% or about 30% of the time in an earlier analysis of around 550 of the donors. Specific HLA alleles were associated with 16,951 TCR beta sequences at a false discovery rate of 0.05 in a later analysis. When HLA alleles, especially DR and DQ, strongly co-occurred, TCR associations were difficult to assign to individual alleles. In a later analysis, TCR association rates were found to vary across HLA loci, with the most associated TCRs seen for DRB1 alleles and the fewest for HLA-C alleles. V-gene and J-gene trimming of TCR beta chains was associated with a missense DCLRE1C variant in a later genetic analysis, and the association was replicated in an independent cohort. A further reported finding was that TCR beta sequences accurately predicted the HLA-A and HLA-B alleles for most subjects in the first cohort. For the cohort, immune exposure information was limited to CMV serostatus. A group of highly shared sequence variants was considered likely to be a technical artifact of the sequencing pipeline. A later analysis found that HLA-associated TCR beta chains were more clonally expanded and had lower generation probabilities than equally common non-associated chains. Roughly uniform sequencing depth across donors was assumed in presence/absence analyses, although this assumption may not hold. Compared with the approximately 670-donor mean, donors in an Asian-associated ancestry cluster had fewer N-insertions in productive TCRs, according to a later genetic analysis. Linkage disequilibrium might explain the correlated functional status among segregating V segments, but an unknown experimental factor could not be ruled out. In a later analysis, several top co-occurrence clusters were reported to appear linked to parvovirus B19, influenza, CMV and Epstein-Barr virus.

The cohort was made up of 650 to 700 healthy bone marrow donors. At the time of sampling, all cohort members were nominally healthy, though unrecorded immune exposures were likely present. The donor was CMV seropositive and was included in the group of 290 or so seropositive cohort members. A peripheral blood sample was provided by each donor, and peripheral blood mononuclear cells were used for TCR beta sequencing. The Qiagen DNeasy Blood Extraction Kit was used to extract genomic DNA from the blood cell samples. This clonotype was sampled from a woman in her late teens or twenties in good health and CMV-seropositive. The rearrangement joined TRBV15 to TRBJ1-2; 8 central nucleotides agree with TRBD1. The sequenced sample was PBMCs. The CDR3 in this case is CATSPTGGRGRNGYTF. At the DNA level, the sequence is TGTGCCACCAGCCCGACGGGCGGCAGGGGGCGAAATGGCTACACCTTC.